These 27 T cell receptor beta chains were sequenced from one sample in a study of control samples from healthy donors and cancer patients. Repertoires were generated with immunoSEQ multiplex PCR, while TCRdb's copy carries only in-frame clones and drops some. In the table there are about 98,000 clones, approximately 81% of which are singletons. The material sequenced was blood. The receptors were gathered from a woman in her 30s in good health.

This clone was seen more than once but under ten times. The chain has TRBV6-1 and TRBJ1-1, with TRBD1 identical over 11 bases. The germline gives CDR1 MNHNS, CDR2 SASEGT. Trimming took 4 bases from V and 5 from J; bases not matched to a gene: 9. CDR3 length: 16 residues. The CDR3 loop reads CASSARTGGAGTEAFF. The CDR3 DNA reads as TGTGCCAGCAGTGCCAGGACAGGGGGCGCGGGAACTGAAGCTTTCTTT.

In its sample, this clone was seen a few times. This chain links TRBV12-5 with TRBJ2-7, with D unresolved. V was clipped by 10 bases and J by 0 bases, with 13 bases between them. The CDR3 sequence is 13 residues long. Per germline, CDR1 LGHNT and CDR2 FRNRAP. The CDR3, as DNA: TGTGCTACCTCCACTCGGAGCTCCTACGAGCAGTACTTC. Translating gives CATSTRSSYEQYF. Full variable domain (outside the CDR3, taken from reference TRBV12-5 and TRBJ2-7): DARVTQTPRHKVTEMGQEVTMRCQPILGHNTVFWYRQTMMQGLELLAYFRNRAPLDDSGMPKDRFSAEMPDATLATLKIQPSEPRDSAVYFCATSTRSSYEQYFGPGTRLTVT.

This clone showed up just once. The chain has TRBV19 and TRBJ2-1; D perhaps matches TRBD2 (6 bases). This CDR3 region has 12 residues. Germline V gives CDR1 LNHDA, CDR2 SQIVND (reference sequence). Trimming took 8 bases from V and 7 from J, leaving 12 bases between them. In DNA, the CDR3 is TGTGCCAGTTCCCCGGGGAGGAATGAGCAGTTCTTC. It codes for CASSPGRNEQFF.

This clone was recorded a few times. The V and J genes are TRBV19 and TRBJ2-2; maybe TRBD1 (5 bases). V lost 4 bases and J lost 2, with 8 bases in between. In germline, CDR1 is LNHDA, CDR2 SQIVND (reference sequence). The CDR3 totals 14 residues. The CDR3 is CASSSQGNTGELFF. The DNA of the CDR3 is TGTGCCAGTAGTAGCCAGGGCAACACCGGGGAGCTGTTTTTT.

CDR3 in amino acids: CASSLAGTNTEAFF. CDR3 bases: TGTGCCAGCAGCTTAGCTGGGACGAACACTGAAGCTTTCTTT. This chain joins TRBV7-2 and TRBJ1-1, with D possibly TRBD1 on 5 matching bases. The V end lost 0 bases, the J end lost 1 base, and 6 bases lay between the germline ends. The CDR3 sequence is 14 residues long. Germline CDR1 is SGHTA and CDR2 is FQGNSA.

V is TRBV30 and J is TRBJ1-5; TRBD1 aligns across 9 bases. CDR3 length equals 17 residues. V lost 0 bases to trimming and J lost 5 bases; unmatched junction nucleotides: 11. Per the germline V gene, CDR1 is GTSNPN and CDR2 is SVGIG (reference sequence). CDR3 coding DNA: TGTGCCTGGAGTGTAGGGACAGGGATCCCTGGGGATCAGCCCCAGCATTTT. Translating it yields CAWSVGTGIPGDQPQHF.

Only one count was recorded for this clone. The V and J genes are TRBV5-1 and TRBJ1-2; TRBD1 is a possible D gene (6 bases). The CDR3 has 13 amino acids. V lost 5 bases to trimming and J lost 5 bases, with 13 bases between them. Looked up from germline, CDR1 is SGHRS and CDR2 is YFSETQ. The CDR3 spells CASSSGTSYGYTF. The CDR3 DNA sequence: TGCGCCAGCAGTTCCGGGACAAGTTATGGCTACACCTTC.

This sequence joins TRBV29-1 and TRBJ1-5; D is undetermined. Trimming left V 0 bases short and J 1 base short, with 4 bases between. The CDR3 length is 13 residues. Germline V gene sequence: CDR1 SQVTM, CDR2 ANQGSEA. The DNA for the CDR3 is TGCAGCGTTGAAGAGGGAAGCAATCAGCCCCAGCATTTT. The encoded protein is CSVEEGSNQPQHF.

The chain couples TRBV7-2 to TRBJ2-7; 8 bases line up with TRBD1. V lost 3 bases, J lost 0 bases, and 13 bases stayed unmatched. Per the germline V gene, CDR1 is SGHTA and CDR2 is FQGNSA. This CDR3 has 18 residues. The CDR3 protein is CASSLVPRTGRSSYEQYF. The CDR3 DNA sequence: TGTGCCAGCAGCTTGGTCCCACGGACAGGGAGAAGCTCCTACGAGCAGTACTTC.

The chain combines TRBV5-4 with TRBJ2-3; D is perhaps TRBD2 (6 bases). Trimming removed 0 bases from V and 1 base from J, with 9 bases in between. Germline V gene data show CDR1 as SGHNT and CDR2 as YYREEE (reference sequence). The CDR3 has 15 residues. The CDR3 region has the DNA TGTGCCAGCAGCTTGGTTAGCGGCCGCACAGATACGCAGTATTTT. Its translation is CASSLVSGRTDTQYF.

CDR3 loop: CSASFGQVFNEQFF. The CDR3 DNA reads TGCAGTGCTAGTTTTGGACAGGTTTTTAATGAGCAGTTCTTC. The chain recombines TRBV20-1 with TRBJ2-1; 7 nucleotides line up with TRBD1. Losses at the gene ends were 3 bases for V and 7 bases for J; bases not matched to a gene: 9. This CDR3 contains 14 residues. Germline CDR1 reads DFQATT; CDR2 reads SNEGSKA (reference sequence).

The genes are TRBV15 and TRBJ2-7; D gene ambiguous. Trimming took off 5 bases at V and 1 base at J, with 12 bases between the two ends. Germline V gene lookup returns CDR1 LNHNV and CDR2 YYDKDF (reference sequence). This CDR3 has 14 amino acids. CDR3 amino acids: CATSPIGRSYEQYF. In DNA, the CDR3 is TGTGCCACCAGCCCAATAGGTAGATCCTACGAGCAGTACTTC. The whole variable domain, filled in from reference TRBV15 and TRBJ2-7, reads DAMVIQNPRYQVTQFGKPVTLSCSQTLNHNVMYWYQQKSSQAPKLLFHYYDKDFNNEADTPDNFQSRRPNTSFCFLDIRSPGLGDTAMYLCATSPIGRSYEQYFGPGTRLTVT.

The chain employs TRBV4-1 and TRBJ2-2, with no clear D. Between the trimmed V and J ends, which lost 1 base and 6 bases, there was a span of 12 bases. This CDR3 is 15 amino acids long. The V gene's germline CDR1 is MGHRA and CDR2 YSYEKL. The CDR3 sequence: CASSQVPDAAGELFF. CDR3 DNA: TGCGCCAGCAGCCAAGTCCCGGACGCCGCCGGGGAGCTGTTTTTT.

This clone occurred a few times. The chain carries TRBV5-1 and TRBJ2-2; D not certain. V was cut by 4 bases and J by 2 bases, with 6 bases left in between. Germline lookup yields CDR1 SGHRS and CDR2 YFSETQ. The CDR3 totals 13 residues. DNA for the CDR3: TGCGCCAGCAGCAGTAGTAACACCGGGGAGCTGTTTTTT. As protein: CASSSSNTGELFF.

There are a few counts of this clone. The chain uses TRBV30 and TRBJ2-7; 10 bases line up with TRBD1. The CDR3 covers 14 residues. The J segment lost 4 bases and the V segment lost 2 bases, leaving 5 bases of the junction unmatched. Per germline, CDR1 GTSNPN and CDR2 SVGIG (reference sequence). DNA for the CDR3: TGTGCCTGGAGTCGGGACAGGGGAAAATACGAGCAGTACTTC. Its protein is CAWSRDRGKYEQYF.

The chain has TRBV9 and TRBJ1-1; D is uncertain. V shed 0 bases and J shed 0 bases, with 15 bases lying between them. The V gene's germline CDR1 is SGDLS and CDR2 YYNGEE. The CDR3 consists of 17 residues. CDR3 residues: CASSVAERGRLNTEAFF. The CDR3 nucleotides read TGTGCCAGCAGCGTAGCTGAGCGTGGGAGGTTGAACACTGAAGCTTTCTTT.

This sequence joins TRBV18 and TRBJ1-2, with D hard to call. The CDR3 sequence is 15 residues long. The ends were cut back, 2 bases at V and 8 bases at J, with 18 bases in the middle. The germline V gene has CDR1 KGHSH and CDR2 LQKENI. CDR3 sequence: CASSPWQDLLLGYTF. In DNA, the CDR3 is TGTGCCAGCTCACCATGGCAGGACCTATTACTAGGCTACACCTTC. Variable domain in full (rest from reference TRBV18 and TRBJ1-2): NAGVMQNPRHLVRRRGQEARLRCSPMKGHSHVYWYRQLPEEGLKFMVYLQKENIIDESGMPKERFSAEFPKEGPSILRIQQVVRGDSAAYFCASSPWQDLLLGYTFGSGTRLTVV.

By sample share, this clone is medium-sized (0.01 to 0.1%). The genes are TRBV15 and TRBJ2-1; 7 nucleotides line up with TRBD1. Per the germline V gene, CDR1 is LNHNV and CDR2 is YYDKDF (reference sequence). This CDR3 contains 13 residues. V dropped 3 bases and J dropped 13; count of bases not matched to a gene: 9. For the CDR3, the DNA is TGTGCCACCAGCAGCGAGCCGGGACAGCTTCAGTTCTTC. This sequence encodes CATSSEPGQLQFF.

This clone appeared once. The chain recombines TRBV10-3 with TRBJ1-2; 7 nucleotides align to TRBD1. Unmatched junction bases numbered 5, after V lost 4 bases and J lost 3 bases. CDR1 and CDR2 from the germline V gene are ENHRY and SYGVKD. The CDR3 has 14 residues. The CDR3: CAISAGGQYYGYTF. The CDR3, as DNA: TGTGCCATCAGTGCCGGGGGACAGTACTATGGCTACACCTTC.

This clone was seen only a few times. The chain is built from TRBV18 and TRBJ1-6; tentatively, D is TRBD1 (5 bases). CDR1 KGHSH and CDR2 LQKENI come from the germline V gene. Trimming took 3 bases from V and 7 from J, leaving 13 bases between them. The CDR3 totals 15 residues. CDR3 amino acids: CASSPPGQTNSPLHF. The CDR3 nucleotides are TGTGCCAGCTCACCGCCGGGGCAGACCAATTCACCCCTCCACTTT.

The chain employs TRBV4-3 and TRBJ1-4; D is unresolved. This CDR3 has 14 amino acids. V was cut by 3 bases and J by 3 bases, with 8 bases left in between. Germline lookup yields CDR1 LGHNA and CDR2 YSLEER. DNA for the CDR3: TGCGCCAGCAGCCAGTGGACTTCTAATGAAAAACTGTTTTTT. Translated, it gives CASSQWTSNEKLFF.

The chain recombines TRBV7-3 with TRBJ2-5; TRBD2 matches 8 bases. Trimming removed 5 bases from V and 5 bases from J; junction bases left unmatched: 7. This CDR3 contains 14 residues. CDR1 and CDR2 from the germline V gene are SGHTA and FQGTGA. The CDR3 DNA reads TGTGCCAGCAGCCCCCGGGGGGGGTGGGAGACCCAGTACTTC. Its protein is CASSPRGGWETQYF. The whole variable domain, remainder taken from reference TRBV7-3 and TRBJ2-5, is GAGVSQTPSNKVTEKGKYVELRCDPISGHTALYWYRQSLGQGPEFLIYFQGTGAADDSGLPNDRFFAVRPEGSVSTLKIQRTERGDSAVYLCASSPRGGWETQYFGPGTRLLVL.

J is TRBJ1-4 and V is TRBV5-4, with D maybe TRBD1 (6 bases). Trimming took 4 bases from V and 6 from J, leaving 13 bases between them. In germline, CDR1 is SGHNT, CDR2 YYREEE (reference sequence). The CDR3 has 14 residues. The DNA for the CDR3 is TGTGCCAGCAGCCCGGGGGCTTTTGATGAAAAACTGTTTTTT. It specifies CASSPGAFDEKLFF.

This chain links TRBV9 with TRBJ1-2; no clear D. Germline loops: CDR1 SGDLS, CDR2 YYNGEE. The V end was cut by 0 bases, the J end by 4 bases, with 13 bases between. The CDR3 covers 15 residues. The CDR3, as DNA: TGTGCCAGCAGCGTAGGCGGGAACTTCGGCTATGGCTACACCTTC. As protein: CASSVGGNFGYGYTF.

This chain uses TRBV9 with TRBJ2-1; maybe TRBD1 (6 bases). The CDR3 has 13 amino acids. The ends were cut back, 8 bases at V and 5 bases at J, with 14 bases in the middle. The germline gives CDR1 SGDLS, CDR2 YYNGEE. CDR3 protein: CASSGTNHNEQFF. The CDR3 DNA reads as TGTGCCAGTTCCGGGACAAATCACAATGAGCAGTTCTTC.

V usage is TRBV27 and J usage is TRBJ2-1; 7 nucleotides align to TRBD2. The trim removed 1 base at V and 5 bases at J, leaving 5 bases unmatched. The CDR3 extends over 15 amino acids. Looked up from germline, CDR1 is MNHEY and CDR2 is SMNVEV (reference sequence). Here the CDR3 reads CASSLLASGHNEQFF. The CDR3 DNA follows: TGTGCCAGCAGTTTATTGGCTAGCGGCCACAATGAGCAGTTCTTC.

The CDR3 sequence: CASRGTGMGLGYTF. CDR3 in DNA: TGTGCCAGCAGGGGGACAGGGATGGGGCTTGGCTACACCTTC. This chain joins TRBV6-6 and TRBJ1-2; 9 bases line up with TRBD1. Trimming removed 6 bases from V and 7 bases from J; junction bases left unmatched: 9. Looked up from germline, CDR1 is MNHNY and CDR2 is SVGAGI (reference sequence). This CDR3 comprises 14 residues.